This record looks at one T cell receptor beta chain sequence and its context. Antigen specificity is unknown. This specimen belongs to a study of Ad26.COV2.S vaccination and SARS-CoV-2 variants. About the research overall: Trial arm assignment for the donor was COV1001 Ad26.COV2.S. Study results and limitations: There was reportedly substantial breadth in spike-specific CD8+ and CD4+ T cell responses after vaccination. Total responses of T cells may have been underestimated by the analyses of TCR breadth and depth.

As to treatment: about 20 received Ad26.COV2.S at low or high dose, single or two shots; 5 received placebo; per-sample allocation not given. Specimen acquisition occurred on day 63 following the initial vaccine or placebo injection. The V and J ends lost 4 bases and 0 bases, in that order; junction bases with no gene match: 5. The CDR3 loop spans 16 amino acids. Per germline, CDR1 KGHSH and CDR2 LQKENI. The repertoire was sequenced with immunoSEQ multiplex PCR; TCRdb's copy has only in-frame clones and lacks some. The table has around 300,000 clones, approximately 86% seen once. The sequence came from a person aged 18-60 years who received the Ad26.COV2.S COVID-19 vaccine or a placebo. This sequence joins TRBV18 and TRBJ2-2; 7 bases match TRBD1. The sample in question was peripheral blood, obtained in a trial of Ad26.COV2.S vaccine versus placebo. CDR3 nucleotides: TGTGCCAGCTCACTCCAAGACAGGGCGAACACCGGGGAGCTGTTTTTT. Encoded protein: CASSLQDRANTGELFF.